This T cell receptor (beta chain) came from a study of cytomegalovirus exposure and HLA in healthy donors. Germline values: CDR1 SGHDT, CDR2 YYEEEE. V trimming: 0 bases; J trimming: 3 bases; junction bases outside the gene matches: 4. This CDR3 region has 15 residues. This clone was seen a handful of times. Its target is unknown. Study-wide findings and caveats: Sequencing depth roughly uniform across donors was assumed in presence/absence analyses. In vitro assays verified that three CMV-associated chains recognized CMV antigens specifically. Relative to equally common others, HLA-associated TCR beta chains showed greater clonal expansion in a later analysis.

The PCR had 60 Vbeta and 13 Jbeta primers. TCRdb's copy holds only in-frame clones and misses some; the assay was immunoSEQ multiplex PCR. The table has around 160,000 clones, 55% to 70% seen once. This TCR was recovered from a woman in her thirties or forties in good health and CMV-seropositive. The rearrangement joins TRBV5-6 to TRBJ1-2; 8 bases match TRBD1. Sample: PBMCs. CDR3: CASSLGQGFHYGYTF. The DNA for the CDR3 is TGTGCCAGCAGCTTGGGACAGGGGTTTCACTATGGCTACACCTTC. Complete variable domain (other parts from reference TRBV5-6 and TRBJ1-2): DAGVTQSPTHLIKTRGQQVTLRCSPKSGHDTVSWYQQALGQGPQFIFQYYEEEERQRGNFPDRFSGHQFPNYSSELNVNALLLGDSALYLCASSLGQGFHYGYTFGSGTRLTVV.